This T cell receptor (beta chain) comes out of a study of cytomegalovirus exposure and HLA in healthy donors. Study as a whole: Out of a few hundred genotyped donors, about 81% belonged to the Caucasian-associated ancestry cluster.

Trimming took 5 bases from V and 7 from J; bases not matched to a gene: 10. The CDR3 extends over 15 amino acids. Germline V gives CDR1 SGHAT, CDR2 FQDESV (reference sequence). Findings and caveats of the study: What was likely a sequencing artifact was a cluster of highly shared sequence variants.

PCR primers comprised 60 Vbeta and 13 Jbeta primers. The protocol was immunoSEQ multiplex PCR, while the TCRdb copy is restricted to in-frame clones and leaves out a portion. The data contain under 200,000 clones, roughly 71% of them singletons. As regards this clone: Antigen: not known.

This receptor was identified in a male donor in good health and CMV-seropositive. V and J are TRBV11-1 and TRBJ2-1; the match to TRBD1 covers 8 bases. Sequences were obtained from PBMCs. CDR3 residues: CASSPHPGGRNEQFF. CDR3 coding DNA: TGTGCCAGCAGCCCCCACCCAGGGGGCAGGAATGAGCAGTTCTTC. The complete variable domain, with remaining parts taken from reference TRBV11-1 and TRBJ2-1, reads EAEVAQSPRYKITEKSQAVAFWCDPISGHATLYWYRQILGQGPELLVQFQDESVVDDSQLPKDRFSAERLKGVDSTLKIQPAELGDSAMYLCASSPHPGGRNEQFFGPGTRLTVL.